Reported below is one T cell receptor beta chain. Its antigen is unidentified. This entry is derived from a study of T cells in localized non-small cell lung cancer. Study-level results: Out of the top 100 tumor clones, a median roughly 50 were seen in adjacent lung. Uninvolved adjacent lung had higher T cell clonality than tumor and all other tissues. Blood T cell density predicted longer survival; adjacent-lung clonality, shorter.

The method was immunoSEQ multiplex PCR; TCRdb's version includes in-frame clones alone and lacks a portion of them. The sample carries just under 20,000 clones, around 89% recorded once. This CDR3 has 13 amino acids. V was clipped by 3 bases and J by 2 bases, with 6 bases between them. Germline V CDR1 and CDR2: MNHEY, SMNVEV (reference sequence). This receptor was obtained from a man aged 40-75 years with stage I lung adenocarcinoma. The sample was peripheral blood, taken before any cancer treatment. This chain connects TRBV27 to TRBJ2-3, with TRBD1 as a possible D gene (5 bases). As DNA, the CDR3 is TGTGCCAGCAGTTTGGGGCCCACAGATACGCAGTATTTT. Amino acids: CASSLGPTDTQYF.